The present entry profiles one TCR beta chain with its context. Its antigen is undetermined. This record belongs to a study of CD8 T cells in ankylosing spondylitis. Findings and limits, study-wide: Significant enrichment of disease-linked clones was reported in matched ankylosing spondylitis synovial fluid. The authors found the disease-linked clones to be CD8+ and relatively rare in peripheral blood. For ankylosing spondylitis blood, a TCR beta motif of 7 or 8 highly homologous variants appeared characteristic.

Library preparation for TCR beta used quantitative 5'-RACE with molecular barcodes. TCRdb recomputed calls from the 5' RACE reads with MiXCR, one row per CDR3 protein. The repertoire consists of roughly 700,000 distinct CDR3 sequences, with about 20% occurring once and the leading ten covering about 20%. The V and J ends lost 5 bases and 5 bases respectively, with 10 bases between them. The CDR3 sequence is 13 residues long. CDR1 is SGHTA, CDR2 FQGTGA, per germline. The chain carries TRBV7-3 and TRBJ2-1, with D unresolved. The receptor's source is a male donor with ankylosing spondylitis. Input material: blood, either unsorted or a sorted T cell fraction (not recorded which). In DNA form, the CDR3 reads TGTGCCAGCAGCACCGGACGAGACAATGAGCAGTTCTTC. The encoded protein is CASSTGRDNEQFF.